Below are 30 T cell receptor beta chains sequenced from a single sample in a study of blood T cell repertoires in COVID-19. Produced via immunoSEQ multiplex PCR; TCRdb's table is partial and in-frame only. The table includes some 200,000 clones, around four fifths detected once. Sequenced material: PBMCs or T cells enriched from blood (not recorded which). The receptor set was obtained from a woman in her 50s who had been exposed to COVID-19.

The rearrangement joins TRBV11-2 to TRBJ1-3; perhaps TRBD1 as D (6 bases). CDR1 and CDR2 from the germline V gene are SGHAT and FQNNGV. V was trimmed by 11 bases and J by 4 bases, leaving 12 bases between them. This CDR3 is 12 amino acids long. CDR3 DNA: TGTGCCTTCAGGGGCGCCGGAAACACCATATATTTT. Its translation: CAFRGAGNTIYF.

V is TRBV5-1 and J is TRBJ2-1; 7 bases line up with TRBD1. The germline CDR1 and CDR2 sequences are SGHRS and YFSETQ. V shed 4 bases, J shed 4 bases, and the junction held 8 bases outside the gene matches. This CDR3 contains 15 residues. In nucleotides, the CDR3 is TGCGCCAGCAGCCGGGAAGGGACAGCTTACAATGAGCAGTTCTTC. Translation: CASSREGTAYNEQFF.

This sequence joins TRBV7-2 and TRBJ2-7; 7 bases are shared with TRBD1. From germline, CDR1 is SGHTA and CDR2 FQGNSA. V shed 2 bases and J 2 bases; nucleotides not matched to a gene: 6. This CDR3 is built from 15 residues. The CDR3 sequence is CASSLLLGQTYEQYF. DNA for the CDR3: TGTGCCAGCAGCTTACTCCTGGGACAGACCTACGAGCAGTACTTC.

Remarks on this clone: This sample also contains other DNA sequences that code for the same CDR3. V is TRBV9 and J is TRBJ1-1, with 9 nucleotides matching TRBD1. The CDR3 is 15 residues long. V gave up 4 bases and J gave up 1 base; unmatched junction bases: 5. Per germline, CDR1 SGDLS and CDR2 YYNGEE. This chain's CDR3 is CASSPRQGGNTEAFF. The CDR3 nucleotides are TGTGCCAGCAGCCCCCGACAGGGGGGGAACACTGAAGCTTTCTTT.

CDR3 sequence (DNA): TGTGCCACCTGGGGGGGGGCCTACGAGCAGTACTTC. Encoded protein: CATWGGAYEQYF. The J gene is TRBJ2-7, the V gene TRBV28, with 7 bases fitting TRBD2. V shed 10 bases, J shed 2 bases, and the junction held 5 bases outside the gene matches. The CDR3 spans 12 residues. Germline V lookup: CDR1 MDHEN, CDR2 SYDVKM. The variable domain in full, completed from reference TRBV28 and TRBJ2-7, reads DVKVTQSSRYLVKRTGEKVFLECVQDMDHENMFWYRQDPGLGLRLIYFSYDVKMKEKGDIPEGYSVSREKKERFSLILESASTNQTSMYLCATWGGAYEQYFGPGTRLTVT.

CDR3 in DNA: TGTGCCAGCAGCTTGGTGCGGGGCGCTGAAGCTTTCTTT. Translated: CASSLVRGAEAFF. The chain has TRBV5-5 and TRBJ1-1; maybe TRBD1 (5 bases). This CDR3 has 13 amino acids. The germline V gene has CDR1 SGHKS and CDR2 YYEKEE (reference sequence). The V and J ends lost 0 bases and 6 bases respectively, with 9 bases between them.

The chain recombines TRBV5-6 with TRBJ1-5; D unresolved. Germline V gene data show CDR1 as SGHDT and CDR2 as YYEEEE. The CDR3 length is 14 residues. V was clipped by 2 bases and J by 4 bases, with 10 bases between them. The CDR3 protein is CASSFFTENQPQHF. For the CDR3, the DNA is TGTGCCAGCAGCTTTTTTACGGAGAATCAGCCCCAGCATTTT. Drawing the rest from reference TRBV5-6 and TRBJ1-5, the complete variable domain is DAGVTQSPTHLIKTRGQQVTLRCSPKSGHDTVSWYQQALGQGPQFIFQYYEEEERQRGNFPDRFSGHQFPNYSSELNVNALLLGDSALYLCASSFFTENQPQHFGDGTRLSIL.

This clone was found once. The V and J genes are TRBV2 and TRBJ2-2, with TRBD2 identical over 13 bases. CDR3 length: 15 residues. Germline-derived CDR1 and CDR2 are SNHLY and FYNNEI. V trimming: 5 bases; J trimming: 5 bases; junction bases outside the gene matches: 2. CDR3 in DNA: TGTGCCAGCAGTAAACTAGCGGGGGGGACCGGGGAGCTGTTTTTT. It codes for CASSKLAGGTGELFF.

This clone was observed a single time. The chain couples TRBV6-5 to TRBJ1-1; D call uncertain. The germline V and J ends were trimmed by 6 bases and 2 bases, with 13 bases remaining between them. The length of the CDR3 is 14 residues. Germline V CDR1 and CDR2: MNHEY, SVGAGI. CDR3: CASREGGSNTEAFF. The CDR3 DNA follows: TGTGCCAGCAGGGAGGGAGGAAGTAACACTGAAGCTTTCTTT.

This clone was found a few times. This CDR3 reads CASSSNTGELFF. Here the CDR3 DNA reads TGTGCCAGCAGCTCAAACACCGGGGAGCTGTTTTTT. The chain carries TRBV5-4 and TRBJ2-2; unclear D gene. CDR1 and CDR2 from the germline V gene are SGHNT and YYREEE (reference sequence). Trimming removed 3 bases from V and 2 bases from J, with 2 bases in between. The CDR3 length is 12 residues. The variable domain in full, completed from reference TRBV5-4 and TRBJ2-2, reads ETGVTQSPTHLIKTRGQQVTLRCSSQSGHNTVSWYQQALGQGPQFIFQYYREEENGRGNFPPRFSGLQFPNYSSELNVNALELDDSALYLCASSSNTGELFFGEGSRLTVL.

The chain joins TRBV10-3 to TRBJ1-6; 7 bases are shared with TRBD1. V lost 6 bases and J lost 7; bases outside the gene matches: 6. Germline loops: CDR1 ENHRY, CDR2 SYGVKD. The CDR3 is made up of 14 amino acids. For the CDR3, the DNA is TGTGCCATCAGACCGGGACAGCAGAATTCACCCCTCCACTTT. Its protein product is CAIRPGQQNSPLHF.

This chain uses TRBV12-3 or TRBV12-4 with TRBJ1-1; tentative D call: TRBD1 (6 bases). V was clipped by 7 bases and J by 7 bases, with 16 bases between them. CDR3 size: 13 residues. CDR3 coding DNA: TGTGCCAGCATCCAGGACAGAACGGGTGAAGCTTTCTTT. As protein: CASIQDRTGEAFF.

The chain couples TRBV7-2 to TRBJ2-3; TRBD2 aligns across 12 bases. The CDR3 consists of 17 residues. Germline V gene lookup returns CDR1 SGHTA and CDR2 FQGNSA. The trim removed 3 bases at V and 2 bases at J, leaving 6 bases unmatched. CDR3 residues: CASSFRTSGVTTDTQYF. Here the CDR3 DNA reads TGTGCCAGCAGCTTCCGGACTAGCGGGGTTACCACAGATACGCAGTATTTT.

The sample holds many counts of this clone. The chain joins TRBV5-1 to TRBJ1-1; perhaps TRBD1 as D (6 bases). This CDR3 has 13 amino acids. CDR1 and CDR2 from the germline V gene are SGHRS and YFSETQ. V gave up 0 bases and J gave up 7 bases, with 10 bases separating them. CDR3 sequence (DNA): TGCGCCAGCAGCTTGGGGGGGCAGTATGAAGCTTTCTTT. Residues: CASSLGGQYEAFF.

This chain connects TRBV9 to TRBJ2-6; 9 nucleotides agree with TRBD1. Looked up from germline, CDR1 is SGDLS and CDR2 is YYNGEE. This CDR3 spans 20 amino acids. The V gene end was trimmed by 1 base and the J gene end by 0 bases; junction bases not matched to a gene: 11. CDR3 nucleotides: TGTGCCAGCAGCGTAAAGGGATGGGACAGGGTTAGCTCTGGGGCCAACGTCCTGACTTTC. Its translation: CASSVKGWDRVSSGANVLTF. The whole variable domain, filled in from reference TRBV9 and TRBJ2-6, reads DSGVTQTPKHLITATGQRVTLRCSPRSGDLSVYWYQQSLDQGLQFLIQYYNGEERAKGNILERFSAQQFPDLHSELNLSSLELGDSALYFCASSVKGWDRVSSGANVLTFGAGSRLTVL.

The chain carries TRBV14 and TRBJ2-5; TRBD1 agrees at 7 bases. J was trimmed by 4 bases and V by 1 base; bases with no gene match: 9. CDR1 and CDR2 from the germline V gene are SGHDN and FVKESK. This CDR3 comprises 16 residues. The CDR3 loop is CASSQGAGGHRETQYF. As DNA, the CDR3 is TGTGCCAGCAGCCAAGGGGCAGGGGGACATAGAGAGACCCAGTACTTC.

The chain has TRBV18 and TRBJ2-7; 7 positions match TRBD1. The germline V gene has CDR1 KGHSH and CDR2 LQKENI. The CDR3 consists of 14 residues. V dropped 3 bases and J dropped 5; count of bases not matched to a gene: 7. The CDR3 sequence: CASSPLGGSDEQYF. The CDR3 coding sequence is TGTGCCAGCTCACCTCTAGGGGGCTCGGACGAGCAGTACTTC.

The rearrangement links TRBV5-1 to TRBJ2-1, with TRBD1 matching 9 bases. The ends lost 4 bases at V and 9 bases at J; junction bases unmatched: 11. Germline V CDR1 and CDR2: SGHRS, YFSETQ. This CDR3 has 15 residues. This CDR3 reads CASSRGWTGDGEQFF. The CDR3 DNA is TGCGCCAGCAGCCGAGGGTGGACAGGGGACGGTGAGCAGTTCTTC.

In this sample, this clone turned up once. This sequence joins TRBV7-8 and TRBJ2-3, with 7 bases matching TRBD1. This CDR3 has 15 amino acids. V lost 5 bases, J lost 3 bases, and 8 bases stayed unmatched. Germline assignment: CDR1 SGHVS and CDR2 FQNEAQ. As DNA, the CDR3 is TGTGCCAGCAGCCGAGGGGGCCTAAGGACAGATACGCAGTATTTT. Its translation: CASSRGGLRTDTQYF.

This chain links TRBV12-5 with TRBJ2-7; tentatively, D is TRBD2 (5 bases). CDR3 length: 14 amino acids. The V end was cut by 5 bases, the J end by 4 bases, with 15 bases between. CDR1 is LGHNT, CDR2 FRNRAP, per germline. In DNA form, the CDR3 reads TGTGCTAGTGGTCGCCCAGAGGGCGGTTACGAGCAGTACTTC. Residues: CASGRPEGGYEQYF.

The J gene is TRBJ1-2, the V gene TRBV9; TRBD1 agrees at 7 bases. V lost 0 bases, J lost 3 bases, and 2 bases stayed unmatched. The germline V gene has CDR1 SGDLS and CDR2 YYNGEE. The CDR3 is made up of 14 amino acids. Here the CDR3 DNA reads TGTGCCAGCAGCGTAGACCAGGGGGACTATGGCTACACCTTC. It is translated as CASSVDQGDYGYTF.

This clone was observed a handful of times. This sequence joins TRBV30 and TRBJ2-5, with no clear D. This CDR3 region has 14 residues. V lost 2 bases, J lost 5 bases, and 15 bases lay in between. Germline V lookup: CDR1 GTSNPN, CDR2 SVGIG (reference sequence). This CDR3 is CAWSRVTAGETQYF. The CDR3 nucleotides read TGTGCCTGGAGTCGTGTAACAGCTGGGGAGACCCAGTACTTC.

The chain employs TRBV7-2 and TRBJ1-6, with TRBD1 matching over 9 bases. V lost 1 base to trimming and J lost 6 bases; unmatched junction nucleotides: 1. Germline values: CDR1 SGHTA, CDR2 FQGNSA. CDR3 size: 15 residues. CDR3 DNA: TGTGCCAGCAGCTTAGGGGACAGGGCTAATTCACCCCTCCACTTT. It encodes CASSLGDRANSPLHF.

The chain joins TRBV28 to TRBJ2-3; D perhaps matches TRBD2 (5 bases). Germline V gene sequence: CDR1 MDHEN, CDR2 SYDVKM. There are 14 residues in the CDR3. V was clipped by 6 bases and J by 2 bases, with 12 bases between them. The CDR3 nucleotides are TGTGCCAGCAGGCGGGCTGATTCCACAGATACGCAGTATTTT. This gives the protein CASRRADSTDTQYF.

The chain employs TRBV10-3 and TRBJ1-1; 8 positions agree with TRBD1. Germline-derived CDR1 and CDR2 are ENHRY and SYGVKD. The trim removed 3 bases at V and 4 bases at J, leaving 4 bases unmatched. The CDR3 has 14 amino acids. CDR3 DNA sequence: TGTGCCATCAGTGACGCAGGGGGCTTCACTGAAGCTTTCTTT. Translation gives CAISDAGGFTEAFF.

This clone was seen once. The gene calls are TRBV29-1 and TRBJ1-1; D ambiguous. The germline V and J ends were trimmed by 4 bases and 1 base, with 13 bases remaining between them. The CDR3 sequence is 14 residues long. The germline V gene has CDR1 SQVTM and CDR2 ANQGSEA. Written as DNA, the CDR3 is TGCAGCGTTGGGCCCACGGGGTCGAACACTGAAGCTTTCTTT. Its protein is CSVGPTGSNTEAFF.

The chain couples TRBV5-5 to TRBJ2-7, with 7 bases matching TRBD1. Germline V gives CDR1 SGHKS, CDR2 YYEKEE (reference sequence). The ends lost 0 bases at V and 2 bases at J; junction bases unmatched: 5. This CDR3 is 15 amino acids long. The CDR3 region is CASSLEWDRTYEQYF. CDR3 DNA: TGTGCCAGCAGCTTGGAATGGGACAGAACCTACGAGCAGTACTTC.

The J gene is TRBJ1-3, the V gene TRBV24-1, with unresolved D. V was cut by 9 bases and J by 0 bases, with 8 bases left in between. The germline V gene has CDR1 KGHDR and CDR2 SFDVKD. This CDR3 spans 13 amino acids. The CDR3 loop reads CATGEGSGNTIYF. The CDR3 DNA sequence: TGTGCCACCGGGGAGGGCTCTGGAAACACCATATATTTT.

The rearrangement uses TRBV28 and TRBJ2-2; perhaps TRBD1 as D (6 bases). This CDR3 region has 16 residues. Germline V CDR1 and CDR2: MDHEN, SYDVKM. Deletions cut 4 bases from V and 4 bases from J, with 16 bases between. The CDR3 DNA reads TGTGCCAGCAGTTCCAAAAGGGGGTACGGCACCGGGGAGCTGTTTTTT. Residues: CASSSKRGYGTGELFF.

The CDR3 DNA follows: TGTGCCTGGAGATTGTCCGGGACAGGGGAACATGGCTACACCTTC. Its protein product is CAWRLSGTGEHGYTF. The V call is TRBV30, the J call TRBJ1-2, with TRBD1 matching over 10 bases. CDR3 length: 15 residues. Germline V gene data show CDR1 as GTSNPN and CDR2 as SVGIG (reference sequence). V shed 3 bases and J 6 bases; nucleotides not matched to a gene: 10.